This TCR beta chain is drawn from a study of CD4+ T cells in melanoma (dated 2022 in TCRdb). Context from the whole study: Neoantigen-specific CD4+ T cells in human melanoma were investigated in the study. General conclusions and limits of the study: Neoantigen-specific CD4+ T cells were reported to be correlated with the function of CD8+ T cells, macrophages and B cells. According to the report, neoantigen-specific CD4+ T cells in melanoma displayed diverse differentiation states.

V is cut by 8 bases and J by 6 bases, and the space between the germline ends is 20 bases. Taken from the germline V gene, the CDR1 and CDR2 loops are SNHLY and FYNNEI. The CDR3 runs 15 amino acids, cysteine and phenylalanine included. Just CDR3 DNA is preserved here, 45 bases in frame from base 1. Library creation used the immunoSEQ multiplex PCR assay. Here the immuneACCESS table is served through TCRdb, limited to in-frame sequences with V and J called. Missing clones are a known gap in these copies; in checked studies unresolved V genes cover under half, and the rest lacks a known reason. For this sample the table gives approximately 16,000 clones, of which about 62% were detected only once. The top ten clonotypes cover around 14% of the sample. This clone was seen only once. The antigen it binds to is not known. Per-nucleotide qualities are absent, and no much larger clonotype sits a single base away.

Patients with melanoma were used as donors. Sequences were obtained from cells from a culture (not recorded whether cultured in vitro). The TCR originated in a human donor with melanoma. The chain was built from TRBV2 and TRBJ2-4, with the D gene possibly TRBD1 or TRBD2, each one fitting 7 bases. The CDR3 reads CASQGGRGLPNIQYF. The DNA is TGTGCCAGCCAGGGGGGGAGGGGTCTACCAAACATTCAGTACTTC.